Following are 9 T cell receptor beta chains from one sample sequenced in a study of long-term antiretroviral therapy in people with HIV. Runs used v3.0 of the immunoSEQ assay and were done at survey level. The table came from immunoSEQ multiplex PCR; TCRdb's copy has only in-frame clones and leaves some out. The sample records about 20,000 clones, more than 70% being singletons. Sample: unsorted PBMCs, taken less than 2.5 years after starting antiretroviral therapy. These receptors were obtained from a man between 35 and 55 years old with HIV.

The rearrangement uses TRBV7-2 and TRBJ2-3, with D tentatively TRBD1 (5 bases). CDR1 and CDR2 from the germline V gene are SGHTA and FQGNSA. V was cut by 4 bases and J by 2 bases, with 7 bases left in between. CDR3 size: 13 residues. CDR3 coding DNA: TGTGCCAGCAGCTCGGACAACACAGATACGCAGTATTTT. It specifies CASSSDNTDTQYF.

The chain combines TRBV7-9 with TRBJ2-7; 9 bases align to TRBD1. This CDR3 comprises 14 residues. Germline CDR1 is SEHNR and CDR2 is FQNEAQ (reference sequence). V shed 5 bases and J 5 bases; nucleotides not matched to a gene: 7. Here the CDR3 reads CASSDRDRDHEQYF. CDR3 DNA: TGTGCCAGCAGCGACCGGGACAGGGACCACGAGCAGTACTTC.

The CDR3 DNA is TGTGCCTGGACTGGGGGACAATTTAACACTGAAGCTTTCTTT. This codes for CAWTGGQFNTEAFF. This chain connects TRBV30 to TRBJ1-1; D possibly corresponds to TRBD1 (6 bases). The CDR3 extends over 14 amino acids. The V end was cut by 4 bases, the J end by 2 bases, with 14 bases between. CDR1 is GTSNPN and CDR2 is SVGIG in the germline V gene (reference sequence).

The chain recombines TRBV10-3 with TRBJ1-5; D unclear. There are 14 residues in the CDR3. With 2 bases removed from V and 7 bases from J, the gap between germline ends came to 12 bases. Looked up from germline, CDR1 is ENHRY and CDR2 is SYGVKD. This CDR3 is CAISEVGLGQPQHF. The CDR3 DNA sequence: TGTGCCATCAGTGAGGTAGGGTTGGGACAGCCCCAGCATTTT.

The genes are TRBV10-3 and TRBJ1-1, with TRBD1 identical over 9 bases. The germline gives CDR1 ENHRY, CDR2 SYGVKD. The CDR3 has 14 residues. V trimming: 9 bases; J trimming: 2 bases; junction bases outside the gene matches: 7. The CDR3: CAITPDRGNTEAFF. The CDR3 coding sequence is TGTGCCATTACGCCGGACAGGGGTAACACTGAAGCTTTCTTT.

J is TRBJ2-7 and V is TRBV7-2; tentatively, D is TRBD1 (6 bases). The CDR3 runs to 13 residues. V dropped 5 bases and J dropped 2 bases, with 10 bases sitting between them. Germline V lookup: CDR1 SGHTA, CDR2 FQGNSA. DNA for the CDR3: TGTGCCAGCAGCATACAGGGAACCTACGAGCAGTACTTC. Amino acids: CASSIQGTYEQYF. Using reference TRBV7-2 and TRBJ2-7 for the parts outside the CDR3, the full variable domain is GAGVSQSPSNKVTEKGKDVELRCDPISGHTALYWYRQSLGQGLEFLIYFQGNSAPDKSGLPSDRFSAERTGGSVSTLTIQRTQQEDSAVYLCASSIQGTYEQYFGPGTRLTVT.

The chain joins TRBV2 to TRBJ1-2; 12 bases align to TRBD1. Germline CDR1 SNHLY, CDR2 FYNNEI. The CDR3 totals 18 residues. With V trimmed by 7 bases and J by 5 bases, 17 bases remained unmatched. CDR3 bases: TGTGCCAGCACCGTTGGGGGACAGGGGGCCCCACAACCTTATGGCTACACCTTC. This gives the protein CASTVGGQGAPQPYGYTF. Together with reference TRBV2 and TRBJ1-2, the CDR3 gives the full variable domain: EPEVTQTPSHQVTQMGQEVILRCVPISNHLYFYWYRQILGQKVEFLVSFYNNEISEKSEIFDDQFSVERPDGSNFTLKIRSTKLEDSAMYFCASTVGGQGAPQPYGYTFGSGTRLTVV.

The rearrangement joins TRBV6-5 to TRBJ1-3, with TRBD1 as a possible D gene (5 bases). Germline CDR1 is MNHEY and CDR2 is SVGAGI. This CDR3 region has 15 residues. Between the trimmed V and J ends, which lost 2 bases and 1 base, there was a span of 9 bases. The CDR3 coding sequence is TGTGCCAGCAGTTACCCGGGGGGATCTGGAAACACCATATATTTT. Protein sequence: CASSYPGGSGNTIYF.

This sequence joins TRBV5-4 and TRBJ2-5; the D gene is possibly TRBD2 (6 bases). The V gene lost 4 bases and the J gene lost 5 bases, with 18 bases spanning the gap. CDR3 length: 15 residues. Germline V CDR1 and CDR2: SGHNT, YYREEE (reference sequence). Here the CDR3 DNA reads TGTGCCAGCAGCGACCGGGGGTTCCAAGGGGAGACCCAGTACTTC. It codes for CASSDRGFQGETQYF.